The next 15 T cell receptor beta chains were all read from a single sample in a study of control samples from healthy donors and cancer patients (dated by TCRdb to about 2020). Libraries were built with the immunoSEQ multiplex PCR assay. The table was pulled from immuneACCESS by TCRdb, which kept in-frame rearrangements only. Such tables lose some clones; where checked, under half of the loss comes from unresolved V genes, and the rest has no known cause. This sample holds about 88,000 clones; 90% to 95% were observed only once. Jointly, the top ten make up around 8.5% of the sample. Specimen: blood. Receptor source: a man aged 18 to 29 in good health.

The J gene is TRBJ2-7, the V gene TRBV2; D might be TRBD1 or TRBD2, each matching 5 bases. V was trimmed by 6 bases and J by 3 bases, leaving 9 bases between them. The CDR3 contains 12 residues. Germline lookup yields CDR1 SNHLY and CDR2 FYNNEI. CDR3 coding DNA: TGTGCCAGCAGCCGGGACGGCTACGAGCAGTACTTC. Translated, it gives CASSRDGYEQYF.

V is TRBV7-9 and J is TRBJ2-1; 8 nucleotides align to TRBD2. Germline V gene sequence: CDR1 SEHNR, CDR2 FQNEAQ (reference sequence). The CDR3 consists of 15 residues. After removal of 1 base from V and 5 bases from J, the junction contained 4 bases not matched to a gene. The CDR3 is CASSLVAGLHNEQFF. DNA for the CDR3: TGTGCCAGCAGCTTAGTAGCGGGACTACACAATGAGCAGTTCTTC.

The CDR3 reads CASSLGGTGGRDTEAFF. CDR3 nucleotides: TGTGCCAGCAGCTTGGGCGGGACAGGGGGTCGGGACACTGAAGCTTTCTTT. The chain has TRBV5-6 and TRBJ1-1; 11 nucleotides agree with TRBD1. V trimming: 0 bases; J trimming: 3 bases; junction bases outside the gene matches: 7. Germline V lookup: CDR1 SGHDT, CDR2 YYEEEE. The CDR3 is 17 residues long.

This clone was picked up one time. The chain combines TRBV2 with TRBJ1-2; 9 bases align to TRBD1. Germline CDR1 is SNHLY and CDR2 is FYNNEI. The CDR3 is 19 residues long. V shed 6 bases and J 1 base; nucleotides not matched to a gene: 18. CDR3 amino acids: CASRRGVGTGPEINYGYTF. DNA of the CDR3: TGTGCCAGCAGACGGGGGGTAGGGACAGGGCCAGAAATTAACTATGGCTACACCTTC.

The chain employs TRBV19 and TRBJ2-4; TRBD1 might be the D (5 bases). Germline V lookup: CDR1 LNHDA, CDR2 SQIVND (reference sequence). Between the trimmed V and J ends, which lost 4 bases and 0 bases, there was a span of 19 bases. This CDR3 contains 18 residues. The CDR3 here is CASSTQGTPSLAKNIQYF. For the CDR3, the DNA is TGTGCCAGTAGTACTCAGGGTACCCCCTCTCTAGCCAAAAACATTCAGTACTTC. Combining the CDR3 with reference TRBV19 and TRBJ2-4 gives the whole variable domain DGGITQSPKYLFRKEGQNVTLSCEQNLNHDAMYWYRQDPGQGLRLIYYSQIVNDFQKGDIAEGYSVSREKKESFPLTVTSAQKNPTAFYLCASSTQGTPSLAKNIQYFGAGTRLSVL.

The chain carries TRBV7-8 and TRBJ2-7, with D unresolved. Trimming shortened V by 0 bases and J by 3 bases, and 18 bases separated the two germline ends. Germline-derived CDR1 and CDR2 are SGHVS and FQNEAQ. The CDR3 covers 17 residues. The CDR3 sequence: CASSLAHSLKESYEQYF. CDR3 nucleotides: TGTGCCAGCAGCTTAGCCCACAGCTTGAAAGAAAGCTACGAGCAGTACTTC.

This rearrangement joins TRBV19 to TRBJ1-5; 7 bases are shared with TRBD1. Germline-derived CDR1 and CDR2 are LNHDA and SQIVND (reference sequence). The CDR3 covers 15 residues. Trimming removed 7 bases from V and 0 bases from J; junction bases left unmatched: 6. The CDR3 DNA sequence: TGTGCCAGTACCCGAAGGGACAGTAGCAATCAGCCCCAGCATTTT. This encodes CASTRRDSSNQPQHF.

This clone was detected once. V usage is TRBV5-4 and J usage is TRBJ2-1, with TRBD2 matching 7 bases. There are 13 residues in the CDR3. The junction had 7 bases not matched to a gene; V was cut back by 8 bases and J by 5 bases. Germline lookup yields CDR1 SGHNT and CDR2 YYREEE (reference sequence). The chain's CDR3 is CASAGESNNEQFF. The CDR3 DNA sequence: TGTGCCAGTGCGGGAGAGTCGAACAATGAGCAGTTCTTC.

This clone was detected once. For the CDR3, the DNA is TGTGCCAGCAGTTACGGACGGAACTATGGCTACACCTTC. Its protein is CASSYGRNYGYTF. V usage is TRBV6-2 or TRBV6-3 and J usage is TRBJ1-2; D gene unclear. Trimming stripped 2 bases from V and 2 bases from J, with 6 bases between. Per germline, CDR1 MNHEY and CDR2 SVGEGT. The CDR3 has 13 residues.

This sequence joins TRBV4-1 and TRBJ1-1; D not certain. V was shortened by 5 bases and J by 2 bases, with 9 bases between the two germline ends. Germline V gives CDR1 MGHRA, CDR2 YSYEKL. The CDR3 is 13 amino acids. This CDR3 is CASSDLTNTEAFF. The CDR3 bases are TGCGCCAGCAGCGACCTTACTAACACTGAAGCTTTCTTT.

The rearrangement uses TRBV6-6 and TRBJ2-1; perhaps TRBD1 as D (6 bases). CDR3 length equals 14 residues. Trimming took off 5 bases at V and 6 bases at J, with 14 bases between the two ends. The germline V gene encodes CDR1 MNHNY and CDR2 SVGAGI (reference sequence). CDR3 bases: TGTGCCAGCAGTCCGGGACACCCAACCAATGAGCAGTTCTTC. Protein: CASSPGHPTNEQFF.

This clone turned up a few times. V is TRBV4-3 and J is TRBJ1-1; 8 nucleotides match TRBD1. This CDR3 comprises 16 residues. Germline V CDR1 and CDR2: LGHNA, YSLEER. With V trimmed by 1 base and J by 1 base, 5 bases remained unmatched. The CDR3 nucleotides read TGCGCCAGCAGCCAAGGTGTGGACAGGGAGAACACTGAAGCTTTCTTT. Amino acids: CASSQGVDRENTEAFF.

The CDR3 reads CASSGASSGNTIYF. CDR3 in DNA: TGTGCCAGTTCAGGGGCGTCCTCTGGAAACACCATATATTTT. The rearrangement joins TRBV19 to TRBJ1-3; D is perhaps TRBD1 (6 bases). The length of the CDR3 is 14 residues. V lost 8 bases to trimming and J lost 0 bases, with 11 bases between them. Per the germline V gene, CDR1 is LNHDA and CDR2 is SQIVND (reference sequence).

This clone has just one count. The chain couples TRBV3-1 (or the pseudogene TRBV3-2) to TRBJ2-1; D is unclear. Germline values: CDR1 LGHDT, CDR2 YNNKEL (reference sequence). Trimming took 4 bases from V and 8 from J, leaving 15 bases between them. This CDR3 comprises 14 residues. Here the CDR3 DNA reads TGTGCCAGCAGCCCTAGACCCAAACCGGATGAGCAGTTCTTC. It specifies CASSPRPKPDEQFF.

The V call is TRBV7-9, the J call TRBJ2-7, with 7 bases fitting TRBD2. This CDR3 comprises 16 residues. V shed 5 bases, J shed 0 bases, and the junction held 10 bases outside the gene matches. Germline-derived CDR1 and CDR2 are SEHNR and FQNEAQ (reference sequence). The CDR3 DNA is TGTGCCAGCAGCCCACCGGCGGGAGTCCGCTCCTACGAGCAGTACTTC. It translates to CASSPPAGVRSYEQYF.